Each of the 9 T cell receptor beta chains below was sequenced from the same sample in a study of tumor and adjacent non-tumor tissue in lung cancer. The template was RNA from unsorted bulk tissue. More than 3 cm separated this lung sample from the edge of the tumor. Three rounds of nested PCR, following a modified ARM-PCR protocol, produced the TCRbeta library. TCRdb processed the multiplex PCR reads anew with MiXCR; each CDR3 protein has one entry. There are tens of thousands of distinct CDR3 sequences in the sample; around 70% occur only once, and 25% to 30% lies in the top ten. Input material: distant non-tumor lung tissue. Receptors were obtained from a woman aged 45-60 years with non-small cell lung cancer.

This clonotype has only a few counts. A much larger clone differs from this one at a single base, so this may be a read error. J is TRBJ2-1 and V is TRBV6-2 or TRBV6-3; D remains ambiguous. The CDR3 has 17 residues. Germline CDR1 is MNHEY and CDR2 is SVGEGT. The CDR3 loop is CASSYNIAFSSYNDQFF. The CDR3 bases are TGTGCCAGCAGTTATAATATCGCCTTTAGCTCCTACAATGACCAGTTCTTC.

V usage is TRBV28 and J usage is TRBJ2-2, with TRBD2 identical over 14 bases. The ends lost 6 bases at V and 5 bases at J; junction bases unmatched: 20. Germline CDR1 reads MDHEN; CDR2 reads SYDVKM. The CDR3 has 21 amino acids. DNA for the CDR3: TGTGCCAGCAGAAACACTCTCTCGGGGACTAGCGGGAGTGATTATACCGGGGAGCTGTTTTTT. This translates into CASRNTLSGTSGSDYTGELFF.

Notes on this clonotype: One base away lies a much larger clone, so this may be a sequencing read error. This sequence joins TRBV20-1 and TRBJ2-2; D is ambiguous. The CDR3 is 14 amino acids. Germline-derived CDR1 and CDR2 are DFQATT and SNEGSKA (reference sequence). The V and J ends lost 5 bases and 6 bases respectively, with 16 bases between them. The CDR3 protein is CSAEAWTGSGELFF. CDR3 nucleotide sequence: TGCAGTGCTGAAGCCTGGACCGGTTCCGGGGAGCTGTTTTTT.

In its sample, this clonotype was seen once. This may be a read error: a much more frequent sequence differs by one nucleotide. The chain couples TRBV10-3 to TRBJ1-5; the D gene is possibly TRBD1 (5 bases). The CDR3 sequence is 13 residues long. V lost 9 bases, J lost 6 bases, and 15 bases lay in between. Germline CDR1 ENHRY, CDR2 SYGVKD. The CDR3 loop is CAMAEGIGQPQHF. The DNA for the CDR3 is TGTGCCATGGCTGAGGGGATTGGTCAGCCCCAGCATTTT.

A word on this clonotype: A much larger clonotype is one base distant, so this may be a read error. CDR3 nucleotides: TGCAGTGCCTCGGACAGCCTTCTCTCTGGGGACAACGTCCTGACTTTC. This sequence encodes CSASDSLLSGDNVLTF. V usage is TRBV20-1 and J usage is TRBJ2-6; D is possibly TRBD1 (6 bases). CDR1 is DFQATT, CDR2 SNEGSKA, per germline (reference sequence). The CDR3 is 16 amino acids.

The chain carries TRBV7-9 and TRBJ2-5, with a tentative D call TRBD2 (5 bases). The CDR3 extends over 16 amino acids. Germline V gene data show CDR1 as SEHNR and CDR2 as FQNEAQ (reference sequence). V was trimmed by 10 bases and J by 5 bases, leaving 26 bases between them. The CDR3 region has the DNA TGTGCCACTAGCTTACTTCCCACCAGGCTGTCGGAGACCCAGTACTTC. This codes for CATSLLPTRLSETQYF.

As for this clonotype: One end of the junction is discordant with germline, which a read error may explain. The rearrangement joins TRBV12-3 or TRBV12-4 to TRBJ1-5, with D possibly being TRBD2 (6 bases). The end of the DNA fits TRBJ2-3 better, so the J call may be wrong. The length of the CDR3 is 13 residues. DNA of the CDR3: TGTGCCAGCAATTTACGGGAGAACCAGCCCCAGTATTTT. Its protein is CASNLRENQPQYF.

In the case of this clonotype: This is likely a read error, given that the CDR3 carries no conserved phenylalanine or tryptophan at its end. This sequence joins TRBV12-3 or TRBV12-4 and TRBJ1-1, with 8 bases matching TRBD1. Unmatched junction bases numbered 5, after V lost 5 bases and J lost 0 bases. This CDR3 comprises 15 residues. The CDR3 spells CASSPAGGLNTEAFV. The CDR3 DNA reads as TGTGCCAGCAGTCCCGCAGGGGGCTTGAACACTGAAGCTTTCGTT.

Notes on this clonotype: This may come from a read error, since a much larger clone is one base off. Because the CDR3 is missing its conserved closing phenylalanine or tryptophan, this is likely a read error. The gene calls are TRBV20-1 and TRBJ1-2; the D gene is possibly TRBD1 (6 bases). The germline V and J ends were trimmed by 3 bases and 5 bases, with 10 bases remaining between them. The CDR3 contains 12 residues. Germline V CDR1 and CDR2: DFQATT, SNEGSKA (reference sequence). The CDR3 sequence is CSASQGSYGYTI. The CDR3 DNA sequence: TGCAGTGCTAGCCAGGGGAGTTATGGCTACACCATC.